The sequence of this TCR beta chain was determined in a study of T-cell memory formation after mild COVID-19. Study information: TCR clusters largely stayed donor specific.

Looked up from germline, CDR1 is SGHRS and CDR2 is YFSETQ. The V segment lost 3 bases and the J segment 0 bases; nucleotides outside the gene matches: 2. This CDR3 spans 15 amino acids. 5'RACE with constant-segment primers built TCRalpha and TCRbeta cDNA libraries with UMIs. TCRdb itself ran the 5' RACE reads through MiXCR, one entry per CDR3 protein. The sample consists of a few hundred thousand distinct CDR3 sequences, around a quarter of them appearing once. This clonotype came up a few times. Its antigen is not known. Study-level findings and limits: SARS-CoV-2 specificity was not confirmed for second-wave clones peaking on day 37.

This chain links TRBV5-1 with TRBJ2-2, with 7 bases fitting TRBD1. This clonotype was sampled from an adult woman who had mild COVID-19 (a few samples of this study predate the infection). Cell type and time point are not known. The sample taken for sequencing was PBMCs or a T cell subset sorted from them (not recorded which). CDR3 DNA: TGCGCCAGCAGCTGGGACAGATCGAACACCGGGGAGCTGTTTTTT. Its translation is CASSWDRSNTGELFF.